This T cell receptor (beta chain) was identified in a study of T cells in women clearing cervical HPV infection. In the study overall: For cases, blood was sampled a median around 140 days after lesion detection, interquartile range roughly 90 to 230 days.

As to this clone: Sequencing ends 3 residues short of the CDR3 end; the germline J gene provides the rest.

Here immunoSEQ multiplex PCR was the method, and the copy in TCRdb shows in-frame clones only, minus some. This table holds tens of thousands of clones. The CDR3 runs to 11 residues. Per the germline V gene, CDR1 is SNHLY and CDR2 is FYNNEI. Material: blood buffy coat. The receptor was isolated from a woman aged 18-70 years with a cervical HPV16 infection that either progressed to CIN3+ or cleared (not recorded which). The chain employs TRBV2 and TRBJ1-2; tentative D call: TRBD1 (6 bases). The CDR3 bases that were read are TGTGCCAGCAGGCAACAGGGAGTC. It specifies CASRQQGV. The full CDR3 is CASRQQGVYTF.